This T cell receptor (beta chain) was recorded in a study of Ad26.COV2.S vaccination and SARS-CoV-2 variants. Study details: Recipients of Ad26.COV2.S got it intramuscularly, once or twice 56 days apart.

Treatment in this sample: about 20 received Ad26.COV2.S at low or high dose, single or two shots; roughly five received placebo; per-sample allocation not given. Vaccine and placebo recipients were sampled on day 63 after the first injection. This person who donated was an adult of 18-55 years in Boston. Expression of Wuhan-strain SARS-CoV-2 spike came from the Ad26 vector that formed the vaccine. This clone was detected only once. Assay: immunoSEQ multiplex PCR; the TCRdb copy retains only in-frame clones and omits some. The sample yields around 400,000 clones, 89% seen once. Here the sequenced sample was peripheral blood, taken in a trial of Ad26.COV2.S vaccine versus placebo. This clonotype was sampled from a person aged 18-65 years who received the Ad26.COV2.S COVID-19 vaccine or a placebo.

The CDR3, as DNA: TGTGCCATAAAGGGGGGGGAGGGCTACGAGCAGTACTTC. Translating gives CAIKGGEGYEQYF. This chain links TRBV10-3 with TRBJ2-7, with D possibly TRBD2 on 7 matching bases. Looked up from germline, CDR1 is ENHRY and CDR2 is SYGVKD. This CDR3 comprises 13 residues. Trimming took 9 bases from V and 3 from J, leaving 15 bases between them.